Below, one TCR beta chain is given with its context. This sample stems from a study of blood T cell repertoires in COVID-19. Study details: Italy, Spain and the United States were the sources of the convalescent and acute COVID-19 samples. PBMCs, B-cell-depleted T cells, or T cells provided the cDNA or gDNA that made up the material.

Original data processing: Amplification from reference gene primers served as the basis for estimated nucleated cell counts. Produced via immunoSEQ multiplex PCR; TCRdb's table is partial and in-frame only. That table supplies the V and J calls and clone size; D and trimming were determined from the DNA. The data hold 150,000 to 200,000 clones, with about 88% observed a single time. Germline V lookup: CDR1 MNHEY, CDR2 SVGAGI. This CDR3 has 15 residues. V dropped 6 bases and J dropped 6; count of bases not matched to a gene: 11. The TCR comes from a man aged 55 to 70 with acute or convalescent COVID-19. Input material: peripheral blood. This rearrangement joins TRBV6-5 to TRBJ1-2; 9 bases map to TRBD1. CDR3 amino acids: CASSPAGTGSHGYTF. The CDR3 bases are TGTGCCAGCAGCCCGGCCGGGACAGGGAGTCATGGCTACACCTTC.